This T cell receptor beta chain was sequenced in a study of shared clonotypes between healthy human individuals. In germline, CDR1 is SGHAT, CDR2 FQNNGV. The ends were cut back, 4 bases at V and 0 bases at J, with 13 bases in the middle. The CDR3 spans 16 residues. Naive CD8 cells were CD45RO-negative, positively selected for CCR7, excluding terminally differentiated effector memory CD45RA+ cells. Measured with immunoSEQ multiplex PCR; TCRdb has only the in-frame clones, and not every one. The sample shows about 2,200,000 clones, around 93% of them seen only once. Sequenced sample: naive CD8+ T cells from PBMCs. The chain links TRBV11-2 to TRBJ2-4; D possibly corresponds to TRBD2 (5 bases). The clonotype comes from a man younger than 35 in good health. Some clones in this sample may be carry-over from other donors' samples. The CDR3, as DNA: TGTGCCAGCAGCTACGTCAGCGGAGAAGCCAAAAACATTCAGTACTTC. Encoded protein: CASSYVSGEAKNIQYF.